Shown below are 25 T cell receptor beta chains from a single sample sequenced in a study of shared clonotypes between healthy human individuals. This table comes from immunoSEQ multiplex PCR, and its TCRdb copy is limited to in-frame clones, with some not included. This sample has a few million clones; about 93% occur once, and the top ten carry about 1.6%. CD45RO-negative CD8 cells positively selected for CCR7 made up the naive population, which excluded terminally differentiated effector memory CD45RA+ cells. The sample comprised naive CD8+ T cells from PBMCs. These TCRs come from a man aged 18 to 30 in good health. Some clones in this sample may be carry-over from other donors' samples.

The chain uses TRBV9 and TRBJ2-3; D gene unclear. This CDR3 comprises 13 residues. Trimming took off 2 bases at V and 2 bases at J, with 6 bases between the two ends. The V gene's germline CDR1 is SGDLS and CDR2 YYNGEE. In DNA, the CDR3 is TGTGCCAGCAGCGTCAGCTACACAGATACGCAGTATTTT. It translates to CASSVSYTDTQYF.

This sequence joins TRBV7-3 and TRBJ2-1; the match to TRBD2 covers 8 bases. The CDR3 totals 18 residues. From germline, CDR1 is SGHTA and CDR2 FQGTGA. The J segment lost 8 bases and the V segment lost 3 bases, leaving 18 bases of the junction unmatched. The chain's CDR3 is CASSLGSGEEITMDEQFF. The CDR3 bases are TGTGCCAGCAGCTTGGGTAGCGGGGAGGAGATCACTATGGATGAGCAGTTCTTC.

The CDR3, as DNA: TGCGCCAGCAGTCCCGCAGGGGGCATCACTGAAGCTTTCTTT. This sequence encodes CASSPAGGITEAFF. The rearrangement links TRBV5-1 to TRBJ1-1; TRBD1 matches at 8 bases. This CDR3 has 14 amino acids. CDR1 is SGHRS, CDR2 YFSETQ, per germline. V gave up 5 bases and J gave up 4 bases; unmatched junction bases: 7.

A single count supports this clone. The V gene is TRBV27, the J gene TRBJ2-3, with D maybe TRBD2 (6 bases). V lost 3 bases, J lost 6 bases, and 16 bases lay in between. This CDR3 is built from 15 residues. Per the germline V gene, CDR1 is MNHEY and CDR2 is SMNVEV (reference sequence). CDR3 sequence: CASSLRDGGKDTQYF. The CDR3 DNA is TGTGCCAGCAGTTTGCGGGACGGTGGTAAGGATACGCAGTATTTT.

This clone was seen once. The CDR3 DNA is TGCGCCAGCAGCTTTGATCAGGGGGTAGCGGTAGAGCAGTACTTC. Translated: CASSFDQGVAVEQYF. The chain employs TRBV5-1 and TRBJ2-7; perhaps TRBD1 as D (7 bases). Trimming took 2 bases from V and 7 from J, leaving 19 bases between them. CDR1 SGHRS and CDR2 YFSETQ come from the germline V gene. The CDR3 covers 15 residues. The full variable domain, its missing parts supplied by reference TRBV5-1 and TRBJ2-7, is KAGVTQTPRYLIKTRGQQVTLSCSPISGHRSVSWYQQTPGQGLQFLFEYFSETQRNKGNFPGRFSGRQFSNSRSEMNVSTLELGDSALYLCASSFDQGVAVEQYFGPGTRLTVT.

The J gene is TRBJ1-1, the V gene TRBV6-1; D not certain. Between the trimmed V and J ends, which lost 2 bases and 5 bases, there was a span of 12 bases. Germline values: CDR1 MNHNS, CDR2 SASEGT. This CDR3 region has 14 residues. The CDR3 loop reads CASSEPGPDTEAFF. CDR3 DNA: TGTGCCAGCAGTGAACCTGGGCCAGATACTGAAGCTTTCTTT.

The genes are TRBV11-1 and TRBJ1-1; D is uncertain. The length of the CDR3 is 15 residues. The germline V and J ends were trimmed by 1 base and 1 base, with 10 bases remaining between them. From germline, CDR1 is SGHAT and CDR2 FQDESV (reference sequence). The CDR3 region has the DNA TGTGCCAGCAGCTTAGGGTCAGGTTGGAACACTGAAGCTTTCTTT. It codes for CASSLGSGWNTEAFF.

The chain recombines TRBV9 with TRBJ2-5; TRBD2 agrees at 14 bases. Unmatched junction bases numbered 11, after V lost 2 bases and J lost 5 bases. The germline CDR1 and CDR2 sequences are SGDLS and YYNGEE. This CDR3 spans 18 amino acids. The CDR3 spells CASSVSALTSGRAETQYF. DNA of the CDR3: TGTGCCAGCAGCGTCAGTGCTCTGACTAGCGGGAGGGCGGAGACCCAGTACTTC.

The rearrangement joins TRBV15 to TRBJ1-5; D is undetermined. Germline V gene sequence: CDR1 LNHNV, CDR2 YYDKDF (reference sequence). The V end was cut by 5 bases, the J end by 4 bases, with 6 bases between. The CDR3 spans 12 residues. As DNA, the CDR3 is TGTGCCACCAGCGCGGTTAATCAGCCCCAGCATTTT. Amino acid sequence: CATSAVNQPQHF.

Concerning this clone: In the same sample, other DNA sequences code for this CDR3. The CDR3 loop reads CASSLDRMNTEAFF. CDR3 nucleotide sequence: TGTGCCAGCAGTCTAGACAGGATGAACACTGAAGCTTTCTTT. V usage is TRBV27 and J usage is TRBJ1-1; weak D call: TRBD1 (6 bases). The germline CDR1 and CDR2 sequences are MNHEY and SMNVEV (reference sequence). V was pared by 5 bases and J by 0 bases, with 10 bases between. The CDR3 loop spans 14 amino acids.

The gene calls are TRBV29-1 and TRBJ2-1; D is unclear. The CDR3 is made up of 13 amino acids. CDR1 and CDR2 from the germline V gene are SQVTM and ANQGSEA. Trimming removed 0 bases from V and 5 bases from J, with 8 bases in between. This CDR3 is CSVEDHPNNEQFF. In DNA form, the CDR3 reads TGCAGCGTTGAAGATCACCCAAACAATGAGCAGTTCTTC.

To note about this clone: Other DNA sequences from this sample encode an identical CDR3 as well. This rearrangement joins TRBV7-9 to TRBJ2-1, with a possible D match to TRBD1 (5 bases). The CDR3 spans 13 residues. The germline gives CDR1 SEHNR, CDR2 FQNEAQ (reference sequence). Trimming left V 3 bases short and J 8 bases short, with 11 bases between. The CDR3 bases are TGTGCCAGCAGCTTTCCCCTAGGGGATGAGCAGTTCTTC. It codes for CASSFPLGDEQFF.

The gene calls are TRBV29-1 and TRBJ2-7, with 12 bases that match TRBD2. V gave up 3 bases and J gave up 3 bases; unmatched junction bases: 12. Germline loops: CDR1 SQVTM, CDR2 ANQGSEA. The CDR3 has 17 residues. As DNA, the CDR3 is TGCAGCGTTGAGGAAACTAGCGGGAGGAGTGCCCACTACGAGCAGTACTTC. Translated: CSVEETSGRSAHYEQYF.

The chain links TRBV7-9 to TRBJ1-4; D is perhaps TRBD1 (5 bases). Per the germline V gene, CDR1 is SEHNR and CDR2 is FQNEAQ (reference sequence). The V gene lost 1 base and the J gene lost 7 bases, with 10 bases spanning the gap. The CDR3 is made up of 14 amino acids. CDR3 in DNA: TGTGCCAGCAGCTTAGTAGGACAAACTGAAAAACTGTTTTTT. This gives the protein CASSLVGQTEKLFF.

The chain recombines TRBV13 with TRBJ2-7; the match to TRBD1 covers 7 bases. The CDR3 runs 16 residues. V was pared by 4 bases and J by 0 bases, with 9 bases of the junction left unmatched. Looked up from germline, CDR1 is PRHDT and CDR2 is FYEKMQ (reference sequence). CDR3 bases: TGTGCCAGCAGCTACTCACAGGGGACGACCTCCTACGAGCAGTACTTC. It is translated as CASSYSQGTTSYEQYF. Together with reference TRBV13 and TRBJ2-7, the CDR3 gives the full variable domain: AAGVIQSPRHLIKEKRETATLKCYPIPRHDTVYWYQQGPGQDPQFLISFYEKMQSDKGSIPDRFSAQQFSDYHSELNMSSLELGDSALYFCASSYSQGTTSYEQYFGPGTRLTVT.

The genes are TRBV4-3 and TRBJ2-3; D is unresolved. Germline assignment: CDR1 LGHNA and CDR2 YSLEER. V was shortened by 0 bases and J by 8 bases, with 6 bases between the two germline ends. The CDR3 is made up of 12 amino acids. The CDR3, as DNA: TGCGCCAGCAGCCAAGATTATCGTACGCAGTATTTT. Amino acid sequence: CASSQDYRTQYF.

V and J are TRBV27 and TRBJ2-7; a possible D gene is TRBD2 (6 bases). Germline lookup yields CDR1 MNHEY and CDR2 SMNVEV (reference sequence). Trimming shortened V by 5 bases and J by 4 bases, and 15 bases separated the two germline ends. CDR3 size: 14 residues. CDR3 nucleotides: TGTGCCAGCAGTCCGCGGGACCGGAGGTACGAGCAGTACTTC. Its translation: CASSPRDRRYEQYF.

This clone was counted a single time. The rearrangement uses TRBV12-5 and TRBJ2-2; TRBD1 agrees at 9 bases. The J segment lost 2 bases and the V segment lost 5 bases, leaving 3 bases of the junction unmatched. In germline, CDR1 is LGHNT, CDR2 FRNRAP. This CDR3 contains 15 residues. The CDR3 loop is CASGRTGENTGELFF. DNA for the CDR3: TGTGCTAGTGGTCGGACAGGGGAAAACACCGGGGAGCTGTTTTTT.

This clone came up once. CDR3 amino acids: CARGTGVGGYTF. The CDR3 DNA reads TGTGCCAGGGGGACAGGGGTGGGAGGCTACACCTTC. V gene TRBV2 combines with J gene TRBJ1-2; 10 bases fit TRBD1. Germline CDR1 SNHLY, CDR2 FYNNEI. Trimming took 9 bases from V and 8 from J; bases not matched to a gene: 6. The CDR3 runs to 12 residues. Full variable domain (outside the CDR3, taken from reference TRBV2 and TRBJ1-2): EPEVTQTPSHQVTQMGQEVILRCVPISNHLYFYWYRQILGQKVEFLVSFYNNEISEKSEIFDDQFSVERPDGSNFTLKIRSTKLEDSAMYFCARGTGVGGYTFGSGTRLTVV.

The chain joins TRBV27 to TRBJ2-5; a possible D gene is TRBD1 (5 bases). In germline, CDR1 is MNHEY, CDR2 SMNVEV (reference sequence). Trimming took off 6 bases at V and 3 bases at J, with 14 bases between the two ends. The CDR3 is 14 residues long. The chain's CDR3 is CASSDRGFKETQYF. The CDR3 nucleotides read TGTGCCAGCAGCGATAGGGGCTTCAAAGAGACCCAGTACTTC.

V usage is TRBV28 and J usage is TRBJ1-2; 7 bases line up with TRBD1. There are 14 residues in the CDR3. Germline CDR1 reads MDHEN; CDR2 reads SYDVKM. J lost 7 bases, V lost 6 bases, and 11 bases had no gene match. CDR3 sequence (DNA): TGTGCCAGCAGGGGATCCGGTACAGGGGCTGGCTACACCTTC. Protein sequence: CASRGSGTGAGYTF.

The V gene is TRBV28, the J gene TRBJ2-7, with D maybe TRBD1 (6 bases). V was clipped by 6 bases and J by 1 base, with 10 bases between them. The CDR3 runs to 13 residues. Germline CDR1 reads MDHEN; CDR2 reads SYDVKM. CDR3 nucleotide sequence: TGTGCCAGCAGCTCCGGACAGTCCTACGAGCAGTACTTC. As protein: CASSSGQSYEQYF.

The chain employs TRBV5-4 and TRBJ2-1; 9 nucleotides match TRBD1. Germline lookup yields CDR1 SGHNT and CDR2 YYREEE (reference sequence). The CDR3 consists of 17 residues. The J segment lost 4 bases and the V segment lost 4 bases, leaving 12 bases of the junction unmatched. The CDR3 spells CASSPLLPGQGYNEQFF. The CDR3 nucleotides are TGTGCCAGCAGCCCCCTCTTACCGGGACAGGGATACAATGAGCAGTTCTTC.

The chain couples TRBV28 to TRBJ1-1; 10 bases align to TRBD1. Trimming at V came to 3 bases and at J to 4 bases, leaving 11 bases not matched to a gene. The CDR3 length is 17 residues. Germline CDR1 reads MDHEN; CDR2 reads SYDVKM. The CDR3 reads CASSFFPGQGSGTEAFF. The CDR3 DNA reads as TGTGCCAGCAGTTTTTTTCCGGGACAGGGGAGCGGCACTGAAGCTTTCTTT.

The chain links TRBV28 to TRBJ2-7; unclear D gene. Germline V CDR1 and CDR2: MDHEN, SYDVKM. The germline V and J ends were trimmed by 5 bases and 4 bases, with 9 bases remaining between them. CDR3 length equals 12 residues. Here the CDR3 DNA reads TGTGCCAGCAGTATGGTGCGGTACGAGCAGTACTTC. Translating gives CASSMVRYEQYF.